This TCR beta chain originates from a study of blood T cell repertoires in COVID-19. Study-level background: Samples representing acute and convalescent COVID-19 were sourced from the United States, Italy and Spain.

The V gene lost 9 bases and the J gene lost 4 bases, with 12 bases spanning the gap. The germline V gene encodes CDR1 LGHDT and CDR2 YNNKEL (reference sequence). This CDR3 is built from 12 residues. Original handling: Reference gene primer amplification in the assay estimated nucleated cell counts. The repertoire was sequenced with immunoSEQ multiplex PCR; TCRdb's copy has only in-frame clones and lacks some. V, J and clone size reflect that table, while D and trimming were determined from the DNA. The sample includes about 150,000 clones, about 85% of them seen just once. Sequenced sample: peripheral blood. The sequence came from a man older than 75 with COVID-19, enrolled during active disease. V and J are TRBV3-1 (or the pseudogene TRBV3-2) and TRBJ1-2; a possible D gene is TRBD1 (5 bases). CDR3: CASSDRPYGYTF. In nucleotides, the CDR3 is TGTGCCAGTTCAGACAGACCCTATGGCTACACCTTC.